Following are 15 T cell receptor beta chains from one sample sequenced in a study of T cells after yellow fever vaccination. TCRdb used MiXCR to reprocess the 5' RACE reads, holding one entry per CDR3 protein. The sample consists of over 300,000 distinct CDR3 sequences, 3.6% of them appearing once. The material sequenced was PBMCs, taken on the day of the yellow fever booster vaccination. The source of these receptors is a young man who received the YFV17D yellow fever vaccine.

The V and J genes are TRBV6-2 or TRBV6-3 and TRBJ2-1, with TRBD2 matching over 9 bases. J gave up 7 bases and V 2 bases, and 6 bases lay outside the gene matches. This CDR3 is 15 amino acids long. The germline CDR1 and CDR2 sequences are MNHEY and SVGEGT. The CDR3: CASSYSGGTLNEQFF. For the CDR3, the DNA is TGTGCCAGCAGTTACAGCGGGGGGACGTTAAATGAGCAGTTCTTC.

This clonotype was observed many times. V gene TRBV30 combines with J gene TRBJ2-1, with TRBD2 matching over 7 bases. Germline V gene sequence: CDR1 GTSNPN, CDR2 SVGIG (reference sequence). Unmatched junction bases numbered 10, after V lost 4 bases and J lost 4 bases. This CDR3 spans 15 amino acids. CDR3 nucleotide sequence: TGTGCCTGGACCCCCTTGGGGGGGGGATACAATGAGCAGTTCTTC. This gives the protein CAWTPLGGGYNEQFF.

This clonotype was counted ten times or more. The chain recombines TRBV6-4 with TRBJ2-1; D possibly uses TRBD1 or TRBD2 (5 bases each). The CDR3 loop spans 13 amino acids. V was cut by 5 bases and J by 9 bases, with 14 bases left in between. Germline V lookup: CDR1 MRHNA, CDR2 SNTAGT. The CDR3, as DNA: TGTGCCAGCAGTTTGGGGACCCACAGTGAGCAGTTCTTC. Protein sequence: CASSLGTHSEQFF.

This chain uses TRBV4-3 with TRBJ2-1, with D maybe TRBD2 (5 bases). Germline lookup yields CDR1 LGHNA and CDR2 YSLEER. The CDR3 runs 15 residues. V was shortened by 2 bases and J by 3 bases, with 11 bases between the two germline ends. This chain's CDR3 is CASSQSGYYYNEQFF. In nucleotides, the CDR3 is TGCGCCAGCAGCCAATCGGGGTACTACTACAATGAGCAGTTCTTC.

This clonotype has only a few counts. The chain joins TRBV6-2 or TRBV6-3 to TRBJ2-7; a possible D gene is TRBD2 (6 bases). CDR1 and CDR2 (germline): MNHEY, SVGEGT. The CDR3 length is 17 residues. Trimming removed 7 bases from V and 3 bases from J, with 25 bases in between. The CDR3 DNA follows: TGTGCCAGCACCACACCGTTTTCCGGGACGGGGGTCTACGAGCAGTACTTC. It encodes CASTTPFSGTGVYEQYF.

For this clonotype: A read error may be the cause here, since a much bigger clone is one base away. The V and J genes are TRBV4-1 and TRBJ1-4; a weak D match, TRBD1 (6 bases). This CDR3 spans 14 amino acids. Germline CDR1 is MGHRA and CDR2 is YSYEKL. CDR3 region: CASCQGIRNEKLFF. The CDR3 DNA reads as TGCGCCAGCTGCCAGGGGATTCGTAATGAAAAACTGTTTTTT.

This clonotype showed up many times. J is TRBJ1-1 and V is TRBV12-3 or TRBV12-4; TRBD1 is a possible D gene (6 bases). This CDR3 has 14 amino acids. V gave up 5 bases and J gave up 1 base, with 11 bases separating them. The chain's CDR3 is CASSPGHANTEAFF. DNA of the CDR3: TGTGCCAGCAGTCCGGGACACGCGAACACTGAAGCTTTCTTT.

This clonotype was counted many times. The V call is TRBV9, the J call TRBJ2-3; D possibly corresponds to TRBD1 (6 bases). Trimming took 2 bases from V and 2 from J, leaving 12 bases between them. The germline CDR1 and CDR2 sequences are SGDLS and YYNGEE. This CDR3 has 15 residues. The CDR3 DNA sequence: TGTGCCAGCAGCGTGGGGCAGGGGTTCACAGATACGCAGTATTTT. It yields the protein CASSVGQGFTDTQYF.

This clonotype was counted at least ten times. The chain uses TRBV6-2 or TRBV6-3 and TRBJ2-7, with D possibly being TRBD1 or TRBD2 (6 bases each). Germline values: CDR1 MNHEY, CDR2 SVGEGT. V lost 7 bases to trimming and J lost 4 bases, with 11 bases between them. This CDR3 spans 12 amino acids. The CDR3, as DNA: TGTGCCAGCAAGGAGGGGGTATACGAGCAGTACTTC. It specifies CASKEGVYEQYF.

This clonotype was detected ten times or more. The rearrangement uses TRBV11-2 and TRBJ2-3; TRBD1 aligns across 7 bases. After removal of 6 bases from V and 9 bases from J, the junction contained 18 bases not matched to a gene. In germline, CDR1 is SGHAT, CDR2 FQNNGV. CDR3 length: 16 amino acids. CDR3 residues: CASRRPGTVKTPTQYF. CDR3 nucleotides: TGTGCCAGCAGGCGTCCCGGGACAGTTAAAACCCCAACGCAGTATTTT.

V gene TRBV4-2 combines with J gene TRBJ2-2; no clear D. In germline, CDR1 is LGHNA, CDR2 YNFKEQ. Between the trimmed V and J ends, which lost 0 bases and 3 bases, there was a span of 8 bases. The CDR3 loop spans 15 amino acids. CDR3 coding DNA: TGTGCCAGCAGCCAAGAAATTCTCGACACCGGGGAGCTGTTTTTT. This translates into CASSQEILDTGELFF.

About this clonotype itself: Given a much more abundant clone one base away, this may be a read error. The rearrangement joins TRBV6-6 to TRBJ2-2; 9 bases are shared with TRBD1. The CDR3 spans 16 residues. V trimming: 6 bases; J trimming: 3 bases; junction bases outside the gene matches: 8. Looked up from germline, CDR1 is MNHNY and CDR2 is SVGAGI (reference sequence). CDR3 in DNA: TGTGCCAGCAGGGTTAACAGGGGGCGCGACACCGGGGAGCTGTTTTTT. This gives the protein CASRVNRGRDTGELFF.

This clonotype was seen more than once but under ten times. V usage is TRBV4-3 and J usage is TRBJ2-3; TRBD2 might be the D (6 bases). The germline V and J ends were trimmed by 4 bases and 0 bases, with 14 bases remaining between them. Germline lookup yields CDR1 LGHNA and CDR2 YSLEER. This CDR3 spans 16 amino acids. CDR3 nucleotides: TGCGCCAGCAGCCCCCTCCCCAGCGGGAGCACAGATACGCAGTATTTT. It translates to CASSPLPSGSTDTQYF.

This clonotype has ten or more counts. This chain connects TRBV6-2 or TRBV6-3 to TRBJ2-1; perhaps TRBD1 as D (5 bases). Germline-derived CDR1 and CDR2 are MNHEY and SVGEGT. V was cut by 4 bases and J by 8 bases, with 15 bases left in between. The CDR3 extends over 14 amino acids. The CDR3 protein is CASSSGAGIHEQFF. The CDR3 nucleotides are TGTGCCAGCAGTTCTGGGGCTGGCATCCATGAGCAGTTCTTC.

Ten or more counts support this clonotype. CDR3: CASSFGQGNTIYF. In DNA form, the CDR3 reads TGTGCCAGCAGCTTTGGGCAGGGGAACACCATATATTTT. The chain joins TRBV7-9 to TRBJ1-3, with D possibly TRBD1 on 6 matching bases. Germline values: CDR1 SEHNR, CDR2 FQNEAQ (reference sequence). This CDR3 has 13 residues. V was cut by 3 bases and J by 7 bases, with 10 bases left in between.